This TCR beta chain was profiled in a study of blood T cell repertoires in COVID-19. Study as a whole: Specimens from acute and convalescent COVID-19 originated in the United States, Italy and Spain. PBMCs, B-cell-depleted T cells, or T cells provided the cDNA or gDNA that made up the material.

In the study's own analysis: Reference gene primer amplification in the assay estimated nucleated cell counts. Data came from immunoSEQ multiplex PCR; TCRdb stores just in-frame clones and leaves some out. The V and J calls and clone size are taken from that table; D and trimming were inferred from the DNA. This table holds more than 95,000 clones, roughly 84% found once. There are 14 residues in the CDR3. Trimming removed 2 bases from V and 3 bases from J, with 11 bases in between. CDR1 and CDR2 from the germline V gene are SGHNT and YYREEE (reference sequence). Sequencing was done on a sample of peripheral blood. This clonotype was sampled from a human donor in a cohort sampled during active COVID-19. This sequence joins TRBV5-4 and TRBJ1-2; no firm D call. CDR3 nucleotide sequence: TGTGCCAGCAGCTTCCGTGGGCTGGACTATGGCTACACCTTC. Translated: CASSFRGLDYGYTF.